This record looks at one T cell receptor beta chain sequence and its context. The data originate from a study of blood T cell repertoires in COVID-19. Study summary: Acute and convalescent COVID-19 specimens originated in the United States, Italy and Spain. PBMCs, B-cell-depleted T cells, or T cells were the source of the cDNA or gDNA that made up the material.

The V and J ends lost 5 bases and 4 bases respectively, with 12 bases between them. This CDR3 comprises 13 residues. Germline CDR1 and CDR2: SGHRS and YFSETQ. Clones were read by immunoSEQ multiplex PCR, and TCRdb kept only the in-frame ones, dropping some. The sample has around 150,000 clones; about 80% are singletons. Recruits, aged roughly 18 to 100 years, lived in 25 or so US areas. Cohort 3 donors were reported recovered after two negative PCRs, clearance, or symptom resolution. The chain is built from TRBV5-1 and TRBJ1-2; no clear D. The sequence came from a woman aged 55-70 years who had recovered from COVID-19. The sample comprised PBMCs or T cells enriched from blood (not recorded which). CDR3 amino acids: CASRNSPFYGYTF. CDR3 bases: TGCGCCAGCAGAAATAGCCCTTTCTATGGCTACACCTTC. Based on the CDR3 plus reference TRBV5-1 and TRBJ1-2, the full variable domain is KAGVTQTPRYLIKTRGQQVTLSCSPISGHRSVSWYQQTPGQGLQFLFEYFSETQRNKGNFPGRFSGRQFSNSRSEMNVSTLELGDSALYLCASRNSPFYGYTFGSGTRLTVV.